The 2 T cell receptor beta chains listed next were all sequenced from one sample in a study of CD8 T cells in Susac syndrome. It was with random hexamers that about 0.45 to 1 ug RNA was reverse transcribed. One entry per CDR3 protein results from TCRdb running MiXCR on the immunoSEQ multiplex PCR reads. The sample lists tens of thousands of distinct CDR3 sequences; approximately 94% were seen once. The source material was CD8+ T cells from PBMCs. These receptors all come from a human donor with Susac syndrome.

This sequence joins TRBV27 and TRBJ1-5, with 12 positions matching TRBD1. CDR1 and CDR2 from the germline V gene are MNHEY and SMNVEV (reference sequence). The CDR3 extends over 15 amino acids. The V and J ends lost 5 bases and 7 bases, in that order; junction bases with no gene match: 6. As DNA, the CDR3 is TGTGCCAGCAGTGCCGGGACAGGGGGCCGACAGCCCCAGCATTTT. Encoded protein: CASSAGTGGRQPQHF.

This clonotype showed up just once. The chain couples TRBV5-4 to TRBJ2-3, with D possibly TRBD1 on 5 matching bases. CDR1 is SGHNT and CDR2 is YYREEE in the germline V gene (reference sequence). The V end lost 6 bases, the J end lost 2 bases, and 10 bases lay between the germline ends. The CDR3 runs 13 residues. The DNA for the CDR3 is TGTGCCAGCAACCTGGACAACACAGATACGCAGTATTTT. Protein sequence: CASNLDNTDTQYF.